Only one count was recorded for the clone carrying this TCR beta chain. Its matching antigen is unknown. This sample was included in a study of a mutant IDH1 vaccine in newly diagnosed glioma. Study background: Treated patients, averaging roughly 40 years, were about 60% male and approximately 38% female. Those enrolled had earlier been treated with radiotherapy, temozolomide, or both, mostly both.

Study-wide results and caveats: Less than 95% of patients showed vaccine-induced immune responses across multiple MHC alleles.

Time point of the sample: baseline, week 1 (first vaccination visit). The treatment here: pre-vaccination baseline after standard-of-care therapy. Each tumor in the donors was a new WHO grade 3 or 4 astrocytoma, IDH1-mutant and ATRX-lost. Using immunoSEQ multiplex PCR, the repertoire was profiled, and TCRdb retains in-frame clones only, with some absent. The profile shows fewer than 65,000 clones, more than 60% of them singletons. Trimming cost V 5 bases and J 0 bases, with 8 bases left between them. CDR1 and CDR2 from the germline V gene are LNHDA and SQIVND (reference sequence). The CDR3 has 15 amino acids.

This TCR was sampled from a woman between 40 and 50 years old with glioma. The chain employs TRBV19 and TRBJ2-6, with unresolved D. Sequencing was performed on PBMCs, taken from a glioma patient treated with radiotherapy, temozolomide or both. CDR3 sequence: CASSPQASGANVLTF. In DNA form, the CDR3 reads TGTGCCAGTAGTCCACAAGCCTCTGGGGCCAACGTCCTGACTTTC.